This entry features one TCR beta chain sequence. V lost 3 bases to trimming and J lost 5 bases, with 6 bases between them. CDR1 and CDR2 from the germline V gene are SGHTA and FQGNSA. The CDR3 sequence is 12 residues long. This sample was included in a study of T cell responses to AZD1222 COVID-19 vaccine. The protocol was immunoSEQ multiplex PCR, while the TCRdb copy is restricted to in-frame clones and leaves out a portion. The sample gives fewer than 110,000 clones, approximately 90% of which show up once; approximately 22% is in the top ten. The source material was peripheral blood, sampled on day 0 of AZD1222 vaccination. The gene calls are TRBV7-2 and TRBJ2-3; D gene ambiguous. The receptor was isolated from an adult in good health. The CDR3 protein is CASSFLEDTQYF. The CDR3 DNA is TGTGCCAGCAGCTTTTTGGAAGATACGCAGTATTTT.